This T cell receptor beta chain was found in a study of T cell changes during pregnancy in multiple sclerosis. Repertoires were generated with immunoSEQ multiplex PCR, while TCRdb's copy carries only in-frame clones and drops some. Altogether 60,000 to 75,000 clones are present, more than 85% being singletons, with the ten largest covering 0.85% to 0.9%. Per germline, CDR1 SGHTA and CDR2 FQGNSA. The CDR3 has 17 amino acids. V lost 0 bases and J lost 1; bases outside the gene matches: 4. The sequencing used peripheral blood, collected before pregnancy. This clonotype was obtained from a female donor with multiple sclerosis, enrolled in a pregnancy study. The chain recombines TRBV7-2 with TRBJ2-7; 12 nucleotides line up with TRBD2. In nucleotides, the CDR3 is TGTGCCAGCAGCTTAGCAGCTAGCGGGGGGGCATCCTACGAGCAGTACTTC. Amino acids: CASSLAASGGASYEQYF.